This TCR beta chain appears in the sequencing data of a study of regulatory T cells in long-lasting Graves disease. Study observations and caveats: Shared public clonotypes totalled 2,741 in persistent patients, compared with about 990 in new patients. TRBV28 was favored in persistent disease, as were TRBJ1-2 and TRBJ2-5.

Ten or more counts support this clonotype. What it binds is unknown. This sample's time point: persistent/refractory GD, antithyroid drugs over 5 years with positive TRAb. The authors made the TCR library using RNA they extracted from PBMCs. American Thyroid Association guidelines defined Graves' disease diagnosis. Those enrolled as patients came out of an endocrinology department in Xi'an, China. In germline, CDR1 is SGHAT, CDR2 FQNNGV. The CDR3 runs to 14 residues. V was trimmed by 4 bases and J by 1 base, leaving 10 bases between them. Sequencing libraries for TCR beta were prepared with iRepertoire HTBI primers and Arm-PCR of CDR3 regions. Each CDR3 protein is one row after TCRdb ran MiXCR on the multiplex PCR reads. Of approximately 690,000 distinct CDR3 sequences in the sample, around 30% were seen once.

The V call is TRBV11-2, the J call TRBJ2-5; D not certain. Sequences were derived from peripheral blood mononuclear cells (PBMCs), sampled when the disease was refractory, from a patient treated with antithyroid drugs. The sequence came from a female donor with Graves disease. Written as DNA, the CDR3 is TGTGCCAGCAGCTCTTACCAGGTCCAAGAGACCCAGTACTTC. The encoded protein is CASSSYQVQETQYF.